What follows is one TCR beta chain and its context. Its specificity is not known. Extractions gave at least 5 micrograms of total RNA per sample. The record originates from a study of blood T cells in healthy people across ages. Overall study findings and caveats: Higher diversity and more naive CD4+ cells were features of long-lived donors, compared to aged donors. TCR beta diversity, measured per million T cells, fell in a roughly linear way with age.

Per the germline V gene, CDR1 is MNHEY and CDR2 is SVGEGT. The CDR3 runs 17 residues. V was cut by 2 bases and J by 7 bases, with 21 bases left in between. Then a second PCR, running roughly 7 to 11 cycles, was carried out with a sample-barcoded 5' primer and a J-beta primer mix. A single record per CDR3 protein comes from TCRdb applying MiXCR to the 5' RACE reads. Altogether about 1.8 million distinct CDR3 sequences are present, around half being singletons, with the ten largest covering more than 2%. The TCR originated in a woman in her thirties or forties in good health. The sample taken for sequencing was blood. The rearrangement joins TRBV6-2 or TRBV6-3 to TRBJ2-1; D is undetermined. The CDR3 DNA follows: TGTGCCAGCAGTTACAGGTCCCCCGGCCGCAACACGAATGAGCAGTTCTTC. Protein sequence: CASSYRSPGRNTNEQFF.